These T cell receptor beta chains were read from a single sample in a study of PD-L1 blockade in urothelial cancer. Clones were sequenced by immunoSEQ multiplex PCR, and TCRdb holds only the in-frame ones, with some missing. The profile shows some 120,000 clones, approximately 90% of them singletons. Sequencing was performed on PBMCs, taken around atezolizumab (anti-PD-L1) treatment. These receptors all come from a man aged 55 to 70 with urothelial cancer. The CDR3 runs from the conserved cysteine through the conserved F or W. The D gene is left open where the match is weak. Expanded clones get a size class; other rows say once, few or many, or leave the size out.

clone_size: .; v_call: TRBV5-6; d_call: TRBD2; j_call: TRBJ2-3; cdr3_nt: TGTGCCAGCAGCTCGTGGGGGGGGTTCACAGATACGCAGTATTTT; cdr3_aa: CASSSWGGFTDTQYF
clone_size: once; v_call: TRBV7-2; d_call: .; j_call: TRBJ1-5; cdr3_nt: TGTGCCAGCAGCCACCCGACAGATCAGCCCCAGCATTTT; cdr3_aa: CASSHPTDQPQHF
clone_size: .; v_call: TRBV11-1; d_call: .; j_call: TRBJ2-3; cdr3_nt: TGTGCCAGCAGCTTAGGAAAGACGGGTTTCACAGATACGCAGTATTTT; cdr3_aa: CASSLGKTGFTDTQYF
clone_size: .; v_call: TRBV2; d_call: TRBD1; j_call: TRBJ1-2; cdr3_nt: TGTGCCAGCTCACTGACAGGGCGGTATGGCTACACCTTC; cdr3_aa: CASSLTGRYGYTF
clone_size: .; v_call: TRBV5-4; d_call: .; j_call: TRBJ1-1; cdr3_nt: TGTGCCAGCAGCGATACGCGGGGGGGAGGGAAGAACACTGAAGCTTTCTTT; cdr3_aa: CASSDTRGGGKNTEAFF
clone_size: .; v_call: TRBV11-3; d_call: .; j_call: TRBJ2-2; cdr3_nt: TGTGCCAGCAGCTTTGGGCGCTGCACCGGGGAGCTGTTTTTT; cdr3_aa: CASSFGRCTGELFF
clone_size: .; v_call: TRBV19; d_call: .; j_call: TRBJ1-1; cdr3_nt: TGTGCCAGTAAAAGGGGTGGAGTGAACACTGAAGCTTTCTTT; cdr3_aa: CASKRGGVNTEAFF
clone_size: .; v_call: TRBV5-4; d_call: TRBD2; j_call: TRBJ2-5; cdr3_nt: TGTGCCAGCAGCTTGACTAGCGGGATACAGACCCAGTACTTC; cdr3_aa: CASSLTSGIQTQYF
clone_size: .; v_call: TRBV6-1; d_call: .; j_call: TRBJ1-1; cdr3_nt: TGTGCCAGCAGTGAAGGGGCACAAGCTTTCTTT; cdr3_aa: CASSEGAQAFF
clone_size: .; v_call: TRBV7-9; d_call: TRBD1; j_call: TRBJ1-5; cdr3_nt: TGTGCCAGCAGCTCGGACAGGGGCAATCAGCCCCAGCATTTT; cdr3_aa: CASSSDRGNQPQHF
clone_size: .; v_call: TRBV6-5; d_call: .; j_call: TRBJ1-2; cdr3_nt: TGTGCCAGCAGTTCGACCGGGACTTACGGCTACACCTTC; cdr3_aa: CASSSTGTYGYTF
clone_size: .; v_call: TRBV30; d_call: TRBD2; j_call: TRBJ2-1; cdr3_nt: TGTGCCTCCTCTAATCCGGGAGGCTACAATGAGCAGTTCTTC; cdr3_aa: CASSNPGGYNEQFF
clone_size: .; v_call: TRBV18; d_call: .; j_call: TRBJ1-3; cdr3_nt: TGTGCCAGCTCACTCGGGGGAGGTCTTGGAAACACCATATATTTT; cdr3_aa: CASSLGGGLGNTIYF
clone_size: .; v_call: TRBV28; d_call: TRBD1; j_call: TRBJ2-7; cdr3_nt: TGTGCCAGCAGTTTTCTCAGGACAGGGTTATACGAGCAGTACTTC; cdr3_aa: CASSFLRTGLYEQYF
clone_size: .; v_call: TRBV5-1; d_call: TRBD1; j_call: TRBJ2-5; cdr3_nt: TGCGCCAGCCGATTGACAGGGGGCGAGGGGGAGACCCAGTACTTC; cdr3_aa: CASRLTGGEGETQYF
clone_size: once; v_call: TRBV13; d_call: .; j_call: TRBJ1-6; cdr3_nt: TGTGCCAGCAGCCGGCGGGCAGATAATTCACCCCTCCACTTT; cdr3_aa: CASSRRADNSPLHF
clone_size: .; v_call: TRBV6-1; d_call: .; j_call: TRBJ1-5; cdr3_nt: TGTGCCAGCAGTGTCGTCATTAGTAGCAATCAGCCCCAGCATTTT; cdr3_aa: CASSVVISSNQPQHF
clone_size: .; v_call: TRBV29-1; d_call: .; j_call: TRBJ1-1; cdr3_nt: TGCAGCGGGGCGGGGGGGAGAGGCACTGAAGCTTTCTTT; cdr3_aa: CSGAGGRGTEAFF
clone_size: .; v_call: TRBV7-9; d_call: .; j_call: TRBJ1-2; cdr3_nt: TGTGCCAGCAGCTTAGAGTCGGGGTTATCTAACTATGGCTACACCTTC; cdr3_aa: CASSLESGLSNYGYTF
clone_size: .; v_call: TRBV10-1; d_call: .; j_call: TRBJ2-1; cdr3_nt: TGCGCCAGCAGTAAGGAGGGCCCTAGGGATGAGCAGTTCTTC; cdr3_aa: CASSKEGPRDEQFF
clone_size: .; v_call: TRBV2; d_call: .; j_call: TRBJ1-1; cdr3_nt: TGTGCCAGCAGCACAGGGTTGAACACTGAAGCTTTCTTT; cdr3_aa: CASSTGLNTEAFF
clone_size: .; v_call: TRBV6-1; d_call: TRBD1; j_call: TRBJ2-2; cdr3_nt: TGTGCCAGCAGTGACGGGACAGCTAACACCGGGGAGCTGTTTTTT; cdr3_aa: CASSDGTANTGELFF
clone_size: .; v_call: TRBV7-9; d_call: .; j_call: TRBJ1-1; cdr3_nt: TGTGCCAGCACTCGGGTACAGGGCTCAGCCACTGAAGCTTTCTTT; cdr3_aa: CASTRVQGSATEAFF
clone_size: .; v_call: TRBV19; d_call: TRBD2; j_call: TRBJ2-1; cdr3_nt: TGTGCCAGTAGTATAGTCGGCGGGAGGGTTGGCAATGAGCAGTTCTTC; cdr3_aa: CASSIVGGRVGNEQFF
clone_size: .; v_call: TRBV5-1; d_call: TRBD2; j_call: TRBJ2-3; cdr3_nt: TGCGCCAGCAGCATTCCTAGCGGGAGGGGAGATACGCAGTATTTT; cdr3_aa: CASSIPSGRGDTQYF
clone_size: .; v_call: TRBV5-6; d_call: .; j_call: TRBJ2-1; cdr3_nt: TGTGCCAGCAGCTCGCTCACAAATGAGCAGTTCTTC; cdr3_aa: CASSSLTNEQFF
clone_size: .; v_call: TRBV29-1; d_call: .; j_call: TRBJ2-3; cdr3_nt: TGCAGCGTTGATAGCGCAGATACGCAGTATTTT; cdr3_aa: CSVDSADTQYF
clone_size: .; v_call: TRBV7-8; d_call: TRBD2; j_call: TRBJ2-3; cdr3_nt: TGTGCCAGCAGCTTAGCGGAGCGGGGGGGATTTGGTACGCAGTATTTT; cdr3_aa: CASSLAERGGFGTQYF
clone_size: .; v_call: TRBV2; d_call: TRBD2; j_call: TRBJ2-1; cdr3_nt: TGTGCCAGCAGTTGGACTAGCGGGAGCCATGAGCAGTTCTTC; cdr3_aa: CASSWTSGSHEQFF
clone_size: once; v_call: TRBV4-3; d_call: .; j_call: TRBJ1-1; cdr3_nt: TGCGCCAGCAGTCAAGGCGTACCGGGACAATCGAACACTGAAGCTTTCTTT; cdr3_aa: CASSQGVPGQSNTEAFF
clone_size: few; v_call: TRBV11-2; d_call: TRBD1; j_call: TRBJ1-2; cdr3_nt: TGTGCCAGCAGCTTAACCGGGACAGCCTATGGGTATGGCTACACCTTC; cdr3_aa: CASSLTGTAYGYGYTF
clone_size: .; v_call: TRBV4-2; d_call: .; j_call: TRBJ2-7; cdr3_nt: TGTGCCAGCAGCCAAGTAGTAGAAGCGCAGCAGTACTTC; cdr3_aa: CASSQVVEAQQYF
clone_size: .; v_call: TRBV27; d_call: TRBD1; j_call: TRBJ1-4; cdr3_nt: TGTGCCAGCAGTCCTGGGACAGGGCGGGGTGAAAAACTGTTTTTT; cdr3_aa: CASSPGTGRGEKLFF
clone_size: once; v_call: TRBV6-6; d_call: TRBD1; j_call: TRBJ1-5; cdr3_nt: TGTGCCAGCAGTGGACAGGGTGGCAATCAGCCCCAGCATTTT; cdr3_aa: CASSGQGGNQPQHF
clone_size: .; v_call: TRBV25-1; d_call: TRBD1; j_call: TRBJ1-2; cdr3_nt: TGTGCCAGCAGTGACCCAAGGGGGACAGGGGGCTATAACTATGGCTACACCTTC; cdr3_aa: CASSDPRGTGGYNYGYTF
clone_size: .; v_call: TRBV2; d_call: .; j_call: TRBJ2-7; cdr3_nt: TGTGCCAGCAGTGAAGTCCTCCCACAAATCTACGAGCAGTACTTC; cdr3_aa: CASSEVLPQIYEQYF
clone_size: .; v_call: TRBV7-2; d_call: TRBD2; j_call: TRBJ2-1; cdr3_nt: TGTGCCAGCAGCCAGCGGACTAGCGGGGGGGATTACTCCTACAATGAGCAGTTCTTC; cdr3_aa: CASSQRTSGGDYSYNEQFF
clone_size: .; v_call: TRBV2; d_call: TRBD1; j_call: TRBJ1-5; cdr3_nt: TGTGCCAGCAGAGGACAGGGTGGTCAGCCCCAGCATTTT; cdr3_aa: CASRGQGGQPQHF
clone_size: .; v_call: TRBV7-2; d_call: TRBD1; j_call: TRBJ1-5; cdr3_nt: TGTGCCAGCAGCTTATCTACAGGGGAAGGTCGGCCCCAGCATTTT; cdr3_aa: CASSLSTGEGRPQHF
clone_size: .; v_call: TRBV4-3; d_call: .; j_call: TRBJ2-3; cdr3_nt: TGCGCCAGCAGCCAAGGGACGGGCAGGGAAGAAGATACGCAGTATTTT; cdr3_aa: CASSQGTGREEDTQYF
clone_size: .; v_call: TRBV28; d_call: TRBD2; j_call: TRBJ2-1; cdr3_nt: TGTGCCAGCAGTTTGTGGGGGGGGGAGGATGAGCAGTTCTTC; cdr3_aa: CASSLWGGEDEQFF
clone_size: .; v_call: TRBV28; d_call: .; j_call: TRBJ1-5; cdr3_nt: TGTGCCGGGGGGGTATATAGCAATCAGCCCCAGCATTTT; cdr3_aa: CAGGVYSNQPQHF
clone_size: .; v_call: TRBV5-1; d_call: TRBD2; j_call: TRBJ2-7; cdr3_nt: TGCGCCAGCAGCTTTGGAGCGGGAGGATTCTACGAGCAGTACTTC; cdr3_aa: CASSFGAGGFYEQYF
clone_size: .; v_call: TRBV12-5; d_call: .; j_call: TRBJ2-5; cdr3_nt: TGTGCTAGTGGTTTGGTTATAAGGGGGCAAGAGACCCAGTACTTC; cdr3_aa: CASGLVIRGQETQYF
clone_size: .; v_call: TRBV5-4; d_call: .; j_call: TRBJ2-2; cdr3_nt: TGTGCCAGCAGCCCGGGAAGGGGGAATGGCGGGGAGCTGTTTTTT; cdr3_aa: CASSPGRGNGGELFF
clone_size: .; v_call: TRBV7-6; d_call: TRBD2; j_call: TRBJ2-7; cdr3_nt: TGTGCCAGCAGCTTAGGACCTCTTAGCGGGGGCTCCTACGAGCAGTACTTC; cdr3_aa: CASSLGPLSGGSYEQYF
clone_size: .; v_call: TRBV29-1; d_call: TRBD2; j_call: TRBJ2-5; cdr3_nt: TGCAGCGTTGACCCTAGCGGGGGCGGCCCTGGGACCCAGTACTTC; cdr3_aa: CSVDPSGGGPGTQYF
clone_size: .; v_call: TRBV19; d_call: TRBD1; j_call: TRBJ1-2; cdr3_nt: TGTGCCAGTAGTATACGGCAGGGGGGCTTCTACACCTTC; cdr3_aa: CASSIRQGGFYTF
clone_size: .; v_call: TRBV9; d_call: .; j_call: TRBJ2-2; cdr3_nt: TGTGCCAGCAGCCCCGGCGGCACAGGGACCGGGGAGCTGTTTTTT; cdr3_aa: CASSPGGTGTGELFF
clone_size: .; v_call: TRBV6-1; d_call: .; j_call: TRBJ2-7; cdr3_nt: TGTGCCAGCAGTGCGCTAGACGAGCAGTACTTC; cdr3_aa: CASSALDEQYF
clone_size: .; v_call: TRBV13; d_call: TRBD1; j_call: TRBJ1-3; cdr3_nt: TGTGCCAGCAGCCCTGCCCGGGACAGCCGGAGGAACACCATATATTTT; cdr3_aa: CASSPARDSRRNTIYF
clone_size: .; v_call: TRBV5-1; d_call: TRBD1; j_call: TRBJ2-7; cdr3_nt: TGCGCCAGCAGCTCGCCCCAGGGGGATTCCTACGAGCAGTACTTC; cdr3_aa: CASSSPQGDSYEQYF
clone_size: .; v_call: TRBV4-2; d_call: TRBD2; j_call: TRBJ2-3; cdr3_nt: TGTGCCAGCAGCATCGGACTAGCGGGGACGGAGGATACGCAGTATTTT; cdr3_aa: CASSIGLAGTEDTQYF
clone_size: .; v_call: TRBV2; d_call: TRBD2; j_call: TRBJ2-4; cdr3_nt: TGTGCCAGCAGTGAGAGCGGGGTGGCCAAAAACATTCAGTACTTC; cdr3_aa: CASSESGVAKNIQYF
clone_size: .; v_call: TRBV6-5; d_call: .; j_call: TRBJ1-4; cdr3_nt: TGTGCCACCCAAAACAGGGATGAAAAACTGTTTTTT; cdr3_aa: CATQNRDEKLFF